The text below deals with one T cell receptor (beta chain). Its target is unknown. This specimen belongs to a study of CD4 T cells in relation to SARS-CoV-2 and coronaviruses. Study context: PBMCs were cultured with antigen for nine to ten days before TCR beta sequencing.

Before the COVID-19 pandemic, during about 2011-2019, CD4+ T cells were taken from unexposed donors. Isolation of CD4+ T cells took place after approximately 10 days in culture. Assay used: immunoSEQ multiplex PCR; TCRdb lists only in-frame clones, some missing. Of approximately 20,000 clones in the sample, about 70% were seen once. Germline values: CDR1 SGHVS, CDR2 FQNEAQ. Trimming shortened V by 5 bases and J by 7 bases, and 12 bases separated the two germline ends. The CDR3 extends over 13 amino acids. General study findings and limits: SARS-CoV-2-driven expansion was significantly weaker in crossreactive than monoreactive clones.

The TCR originated in a human donor in good health. Source material: CD4+ T cells from PBMCs, cultured in vitro. V and J are TRBV7-8 and TRBJ1-3; D gene unclear. The CDR3 nucleotides read TGTGCCAGCAGCCGATCGGACCGGAACACCATATATTTT. This codes for CASSRSDRNTIYF.